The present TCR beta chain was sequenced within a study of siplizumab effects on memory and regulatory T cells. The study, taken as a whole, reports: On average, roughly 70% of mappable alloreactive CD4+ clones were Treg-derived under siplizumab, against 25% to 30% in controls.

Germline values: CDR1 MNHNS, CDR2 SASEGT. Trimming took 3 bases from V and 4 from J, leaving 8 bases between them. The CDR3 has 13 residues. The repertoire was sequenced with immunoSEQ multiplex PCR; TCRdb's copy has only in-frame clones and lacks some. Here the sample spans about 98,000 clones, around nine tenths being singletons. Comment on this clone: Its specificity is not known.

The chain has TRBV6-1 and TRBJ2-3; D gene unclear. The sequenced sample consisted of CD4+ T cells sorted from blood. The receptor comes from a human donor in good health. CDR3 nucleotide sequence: TGTGCCAGCAGTGATGTAGTTGCAGATACGCAGTATTTT. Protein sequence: CASSDVVADTQYF.